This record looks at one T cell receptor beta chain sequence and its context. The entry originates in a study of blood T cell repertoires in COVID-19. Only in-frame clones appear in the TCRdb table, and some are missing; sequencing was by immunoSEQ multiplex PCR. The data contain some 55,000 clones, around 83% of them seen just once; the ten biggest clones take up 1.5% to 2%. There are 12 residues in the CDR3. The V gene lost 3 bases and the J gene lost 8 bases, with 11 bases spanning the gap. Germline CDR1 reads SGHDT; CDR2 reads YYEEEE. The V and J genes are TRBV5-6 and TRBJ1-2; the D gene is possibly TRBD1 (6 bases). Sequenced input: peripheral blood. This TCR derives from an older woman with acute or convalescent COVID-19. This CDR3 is CASSYAGAGYTF. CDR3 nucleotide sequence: TGTGCCAGCAGCTATGCGGGGGCCGGCTACACCTTC.